Sequencing of this T cell receptor beta chain was carried out in a study of regulatory T cells in long-lasting Graves disease. This clonotype was seen at least ten times. The time point: newly diagnosed GD, antithyroid drugs for less than 3 months. Isolated PBMC RNA provided the starting material for the TCR library. Libraries of TCR beta came from iRepertoire HTBI primers plus Arm-PCR of CDR3 regions. One entry per CDR3 protein, called by TCRdb with MiXCR from the multiplex PCR reads. The data hold under 300,000 distinct CDR3 sequences, with about 17% observed a single time. In addition, the sample was reused for a study of T cells in Graves' hyperthyroidism and ophthalmopathy. This second study notes: Most clonotypes expanded in thyroid above 0.001 were likewise present in blood.

This sample comprised peripheral blood mononuclear cells (PBMCs), obtained at new diagnosis, from a patient treated with antithyroid drugs. The receptor comes from a woman under 40 with Graves disease.

CDR3 nucleotide sequence: TGTGCCAGCCGTGGGGGGGGCAGAGGCTACACCTTC. This sequence encodes CASRGGGRGYTF. The chain carries TRBV5-4 and TRBJ1-2, with D possibly being TRBD1 (6 bases). The CDR3 runs to 12 residues. The germline gives CDR1 SGHNT, CDR2 YYREEE (reference sequence). V lost 7 bases and J lost 8, with 15 bases in between.